This TCR beta chain appears in the sequencing data of a study of response to subunit inactivated influenza vaccine. The study's findings and limits: With each seasonal influenza vaccination, the authors suggested, few new T cells are recruited.

One entry per CDR3 protein results from TCRdb running MiXCR on the RT-PCR reads. The sample shows over 750,000 distinct CDR3 sequences, around 20% of them seen only once. This clonotype was seen only a few times. Its antigen is unidentified. The receptor was isolated from a man aged 50 or older who received an inactivated influenza vaccine. The starting material was PBMCs from blood, obtained around 5 days after vaccination.

In DNA form, the CDR3 reads TGTGCCAGCAGACCGAGCGGGGGCCTCACAGATACGCAGTATTTT. It is translated as CASRPSGGLTDTQYF. V usage is TRBV7-9 and J usage is TRBJ2-3, with TRBD2 identical over 8 bases. This CDR3 has 15 residues. Germline V lookup: CDR1 SEHNR, CDR2 FQNEAQ (reference sequence). After removal of 6 bases from V and 2 bases from J, the junction contained 7 bases not matched to a gene.